The source of this T cell receptor (beta chain) is a study of blood T cell repertoires in COVID-19. For the study at large: Acute and convalescent COVID-19 samples came from the United States, Italy and Spain.

CDR1 is MDHEN and CDR2 is SYDVKM in the germline V gene. The CDR3 spans 16 residues. Trimming at V came to 6 bases and at J to 2 bases, leaving 8 bases not matched to a gene. This table comes from immunoSEQ multiplex PCR, and its TCRdb copy is limited to in-frame clones, with some not included. Here the sample spans 70,000 to 95,000 clones, approximately 90% being singletons. The chain uses TRBV28 and TRBJ2-7, with 12 bases aligning to TRBD1. The TCR was taken from a man between 65 and 85 years old with active or convalescent COVID-19. Sequencing was done on a sample of peripheral blood. CDR3 in amino acids: CASRGTGGAETYEQYF. Here the CDR3 DNA reads TGTGCCAGCAGGGGGACAGGGGGCGCCGAGACCTACGAGCAGTACTTC.